Each of the 10 T cell receptor beta chains below was sequenced from the same sample in a study of identical twins. A single record per CDR3 protein comes from TCRdb applying MiXCR to the 5' RACE reads. The sample has approximately 680,000 distinct CDR3 sequences, 7.1% seen once. The sample was also reused in another study, on yellow fever vaccine responses in identical twins.

Sequencing was performed on PBMCs. These receptors were collected from a woman between 18 and 30 years old in good health.

This clonotype has ten or more counts. The chain is built from TRBV20-1 and TRBJ1-6; possibly TRBD1 for D (6 bases). There are 14 residues in the CDR3. Trimming pared 3 bases from V and 12 bases from J, leaving 18 bases between. CDR1 is DFQATT and CDR2 is SNEGSKA in the germline V gene (reference sequence). The CDR3 sequence is CSASGRDTHRPLHF. CDR3 in DNA: TGCAGTGCTAGTGGACGGGACACACATCGACCCCTCCACTTT.

The chain uses TRBV20-1 and TRBJ2-1; 16 bases align to TRBD2. Per the germline V gene, CDR1 is DFQATT and CDR2 is SNEGSKA (reference sequence). The V gene end was trimmed by 5 bases and the J gene end by 13 bases; junction bases not matched to a gene: 8. The CDR3 covers 14 residues. The CDR3 loop reads CSAGGLAGGTPQFF. The CDR3 coding sequence is TGCAGTGCTGGGGGACTAGCGGGGGGGACTCCCCAGTTCTTC.

The V call is TRBV2, the J call TRBJ2-3; 11 bases are a match to TRBD2. Germline V lookup: CDR1 SNHLY, CDR2 FYNNEI. The ends lost 6 bases at V and 7 bases at J; junction bases unmatched: 6. This CDR3 region has 14 residues. In DNA form, the CDR3 reads TGTGCCAGCAGGGGGACTAGCGGAACAAATACGCAGTATTTT. Its protein product is CASRGTSGTNTQYF.

The genes are TRBV5-1 and TRBJ1-3; no clear D. The CDR3 length is 17 residues. The ends were cut back, 1 base at V and 0 bases at J, with 14 bases in the middle. Germline-derived CDR1 and CDR2 are SGHRS and YFSETQ. Here the CDR3 DNA reads TGCGCCAGCAGCTTGAGCCCACGGGAGTTCTCTGGAAACACCATATATTTT. This gives the protein CASSLSPREFSGNTIYF.

This clonotype was observed a handful of times. This rearrangement joins TRBV5-4 to TRBJ2-7; 9 bases line up with TRBD2. The CDR3 sequence is 15 residues long. Per germline, CDR1 SGHNT and CDR2 YYREEE (reference sequence). The trim removed 4 bases at V and 3 bases at J, leaving 8 bases unmatched. CDR3 bases: TGTGCCAGCAGCACCCGACTAGCGGACCGCTACGAGCAGTACTTC. Translated, it gives CASSTRLADRYEQYF. Combining the CDR3 with reference TRBV5-4 and TRBJ2-7 gives the whole variable domain ETGVTQSPTHLIKTRGQQVTLRCSSQSGHNTVSWYQQALGQGPQFIFQYYREEENGRGNFPPRFSGLQFPNYSSELNVNALELDDSALYLCASSTRLADRYEQYFGPGTRLTVT.

The rearrangement joins TRBV9 to TRBJ2-6; D is uncertain. Trimming removed 3 bases from V and 1 base from J, with 11 bases in between. The CDR3 length is 16 residues. CDR1 SGDLS and CDR2 YYNGEE come from the germline V gene. CDR3 region: CASSEDALSGANVLTF. CDR3 DNA: TGTGCCAGCAGCGAAGACGCCCTATCTGGGGCCAACGTCCTGACTTTC.

The chain recombines TRBV29-1 with TRBJ2-1; tentatively, D is TRBD2 (6 bases). CDR3 length equals 14 residues. From germline, CDR1 is SQVTM and CDR2 ANQGSEA. V lost 5 bases and J 0 bases, leaving 11 bases between the germline ends. The CDR3 loop reads CSVTRTNSYNEQFF. For the CDR3, the DNA is TGCAGCGTTACCCGGACTAACTCCTACAATGAGCAGTTCTTC.

This clonotype was observed a few times. The chain links TRBV28 to TRBJ2-1, with D uncertain. This CDR3 is 11 amino acids long. CDR1 MDHEN and CDR2 SYDVKM come from the germline V gene. The V end lost 3 bases, the J end lost 12 bases, and 9 bases lay between the germline ends. Written as DNA, the CDR3 is TGTGCCAGCAGTTTGGTCGGGCCGCAGTTCTTC. Translated: CASSLVGPQFF. The full variable domain, completed using reference TRBV28 and TRBJ2-1, is DVKVTQSSRYLVKRTGEKVFLECVQDMDHENMFWYRQDPGLGLRLIYFSYDVKMKEKGDIPEGYSVSREKKERFSLILESASTNQTSMYLCASSLVGPQFFGPGTRLTVL.

This clonotype was recorded at least ten times. The J gene is TRBJ1-2, the V gene TRBV12-3 or TRBV12-4; a possible D gene is TRBD1 (5 bases). The V end was cut by 6 bases, the J end by 4 bases, with 12 bases between. This CDR3 is 13 amino acids long. The CDR3 loop is CASSLRATYGYTF. The CDR3 DNA reads TGTGCCAGCAGCCTCAGGGCCACCTATGGCTACACCTTC.

This clonotype has only a few counts. This chain's CDR3 is CASTRTGNTIYF. The CDR3 DNA is TGTGCCAGCACACGGACTGGAAACACCATATATTTT. The chain combines TRBV12-3 or TRBV12-4 with TRBJ1-3; D gene ambiguous. The CDR3 sequence is 12 residues long. Trimming cost V 7 bases and J 2 bases, with 6 bases left between them.